The entry below describes one T cell receptor (beta chain). This CDR3 spans 16 amino acids. In germline, CDR1 is MGHRA, CDR2 YSYEKL. V gave up 3 bases and J gave up 10 bases, with 22 bases separating them. These data originate in a study of blood T cells in healthy people across ages. Primers used in a second PCR of roughly 6 to 12 cycles were a sample-barcoded 5' primer and a J-beta primer mix. Sequencing of every sample gave 2.5 million or more CDR3-containing paired-end reads. TCRdb redid the calling of the 5' RACE reads with MiXCR, one entry per CDR3 protein. Of some 920,000 distinct CDR3 sequences in the sample, roughly 47% were seen once. Sample donors were healthy Caucasian individuals that came from Russia, aged 6 to 90.

The V and J genes are TRBV4-1 and TRBJ2-1, with D possibly matching TRBD1 (6 bases). This TCR was sampled from a woman in her fifties or sixties in good health. The material sequenced was blood. The CDR3 DNA is TGCGCCAGCAGCCACCTGGGCTGGGGGCAACCGTACGAGCAGTTCTTC. As protein: CASSHLGWGQPYEQFF.